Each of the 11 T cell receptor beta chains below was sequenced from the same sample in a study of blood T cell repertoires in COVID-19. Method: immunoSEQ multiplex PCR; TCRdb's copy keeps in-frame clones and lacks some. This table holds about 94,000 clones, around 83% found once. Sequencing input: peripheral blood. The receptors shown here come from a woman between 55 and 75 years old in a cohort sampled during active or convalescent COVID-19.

The CDR3 here is CASSRYRETQYF. In nucleotides, the CDR3 is TGTGCCAGCAGCCGATACAGGGAGACCCAGTACTTC. This chain links TRBV5-4 with TRBJ2-5, with a tentative D call TRBD1 (5 bases). This CDR3 region has 12 residues. Trimming removed 4 bases at V and 5 bases at J, with 9 bases between. Germline lookup yields CDR1 SGHNT and CDR2 YYREEE (reference sequence).

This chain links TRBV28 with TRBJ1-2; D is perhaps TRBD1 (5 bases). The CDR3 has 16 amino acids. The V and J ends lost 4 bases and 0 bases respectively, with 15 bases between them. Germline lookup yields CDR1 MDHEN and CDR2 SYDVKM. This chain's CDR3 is CASSSPRGLANYGYTF. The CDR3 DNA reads TGTGCCAGCAGTTCCCCGCGGGGGTTAGCTAACTATGGCTACACCTTC.

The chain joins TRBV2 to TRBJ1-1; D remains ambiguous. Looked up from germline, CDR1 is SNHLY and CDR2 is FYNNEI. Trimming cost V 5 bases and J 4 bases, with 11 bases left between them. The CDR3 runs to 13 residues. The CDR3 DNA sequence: TGTGCCAGCAGTCCCGGGAGAACCACTGAAGCTTTCTTT. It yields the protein CASSPGRTTEAFF.

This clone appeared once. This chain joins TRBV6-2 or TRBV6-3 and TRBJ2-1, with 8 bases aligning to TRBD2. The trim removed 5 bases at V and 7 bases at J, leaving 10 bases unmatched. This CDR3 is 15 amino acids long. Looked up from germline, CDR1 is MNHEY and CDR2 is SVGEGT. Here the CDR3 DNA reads TGTGCCAGCAGTAGATTGCTACGGGGGGGAAATGAGCAGTTCTTC. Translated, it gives CASSRLLRGGNEQFF.

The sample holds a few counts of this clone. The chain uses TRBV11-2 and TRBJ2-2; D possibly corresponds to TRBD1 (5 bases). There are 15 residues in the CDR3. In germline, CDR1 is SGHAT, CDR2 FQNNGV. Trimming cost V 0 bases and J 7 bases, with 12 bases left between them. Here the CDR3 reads CASSLEPRAVGELFF. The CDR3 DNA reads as TGTGCCAGCAGCTTAGAACCCAGGGCTGTCGGGGAGCTGTTTTTT. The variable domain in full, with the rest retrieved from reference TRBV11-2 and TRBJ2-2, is EAGVAQSPRYKIIEKRQSVAFWCNPISGHATLYWYQQILGQGPKLLIQFQNNGVVDDSQLPKDRFSAERLKGVDSTLKIQPAKLEDSAVYLCASSLEPRAVGELFFGEGSRLTVL.

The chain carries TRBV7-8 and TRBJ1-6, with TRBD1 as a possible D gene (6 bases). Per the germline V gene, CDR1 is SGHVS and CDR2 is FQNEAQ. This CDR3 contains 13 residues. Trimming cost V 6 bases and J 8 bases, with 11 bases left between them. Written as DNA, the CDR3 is TGTGCCAGCAGTCCCAGGGGCGATTCACCCCTCCACTTT. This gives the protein CASSPRGDSPLHF.

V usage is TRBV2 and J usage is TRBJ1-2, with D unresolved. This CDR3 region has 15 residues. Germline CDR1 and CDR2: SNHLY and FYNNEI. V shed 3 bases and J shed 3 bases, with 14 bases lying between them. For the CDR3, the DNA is TGTGCCAGCAGTGACGCTACACCGAGGGACTATGGCTACACCTTC. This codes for CASSDATPRDYGYTF.

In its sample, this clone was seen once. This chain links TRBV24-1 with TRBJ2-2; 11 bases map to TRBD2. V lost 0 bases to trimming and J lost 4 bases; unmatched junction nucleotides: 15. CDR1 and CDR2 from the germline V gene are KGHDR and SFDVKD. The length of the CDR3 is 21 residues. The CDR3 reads CATSDLPLVSGRAQVTGELFF. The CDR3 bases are TGTGCCACCAGTGATTTGCCCTTAGTTAGCGGGAGGGCCCAGGTCACCGGGGAGCTGTTTTTT.

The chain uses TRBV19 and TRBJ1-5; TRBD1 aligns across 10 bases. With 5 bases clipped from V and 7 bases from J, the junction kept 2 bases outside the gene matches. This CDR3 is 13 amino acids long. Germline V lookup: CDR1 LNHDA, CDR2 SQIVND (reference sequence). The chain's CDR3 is CASSGTGVQPQHF. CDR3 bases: TGTGCCAGTAGTGGGACAGGGGTCCAGCCCCAGCATTTT. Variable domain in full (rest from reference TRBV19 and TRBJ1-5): DGGITQSPKYLFRKEGQNVTLSCEQNLNHDAMYWYRQDPGQGLRLIYYSQIVNDFQKGDIAEGYSVSREKKESFPLTVTSAQKNPTAFYLCASSGTGVQPQHFGDGTRLSIL.

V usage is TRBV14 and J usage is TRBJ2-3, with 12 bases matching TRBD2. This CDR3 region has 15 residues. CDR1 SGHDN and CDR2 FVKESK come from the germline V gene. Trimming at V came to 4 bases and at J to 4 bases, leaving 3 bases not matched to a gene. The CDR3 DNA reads TGTGCCAGCAGCCTGGGACTAGCGGGCCCAGATACGCAGTATTTT. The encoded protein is CASSLGLAGPDTQYF.

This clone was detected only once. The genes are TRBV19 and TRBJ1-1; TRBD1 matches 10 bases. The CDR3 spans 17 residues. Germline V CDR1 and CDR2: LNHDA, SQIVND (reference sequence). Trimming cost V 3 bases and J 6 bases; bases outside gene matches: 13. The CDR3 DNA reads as TGTGCCAGTAGTATGGGCCGGGACAGGGGAGGAGGGGCTGAAGCTTTCTTT. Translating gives CASSMGRDRGGGAEAFF.